This TCR beta chain stems from a study of blood T cell repertoires in COVID-19. Followed over time, Seattle patients had been enrolled while infection was active. Authors' data handling: Amplifying reference gene primers gave estimates of nucleated cell counts. Produced via immunoSEQ multiplex PCR; TCRdb's table is partial and in-frame only. The V and J calls and clone size were taken over from that table, and D and trimming were inferred from the DNA. The sample lists nearly 350,000 clones, around 86% occurring once. This CDR3 is 17 amino acids long. The ends were cut back, 1 base at V and 8 bases at J, with 21 bases in the middle. Germline CDR1 MDHEN, CDR2 SYDVKM.

The J gene is TRBJ2-1, the V gene TRBV28; perhaps TRBD1 as D (6 bases). Sequencing input: peripheral blood. The sequence derives from a woman aged 45 to 65 with COVID-19, enrolled during active disease. The CDR3 spells CASSLLVVGGRLDEQFF. Here the CDR3 DNA reads TGTGCCAGCAGTTTATTAGTGGTAGGGGGTCGGTTGGATGAGCAGTTCTTC.